Shown below are 6 T cell receptor beta chains from a single sample sequenced in a study of CD8+CD57+ T cells in acquired aplastic anemia. Genomic DNA was employed as the template in profiling TCR beta VDJ and CDR3. MiXCR was run by TCRdb on the reads, yielding one entry per CDR3 protein. Seen here are some 180,000 distinct CDR3 sequences, 48% observed once, and the top ten hold roughly 13%. By flow cytometry, patients selected for sequencing had shown an expansion of CD8+CD57+ cells. Sequenced material: sorted CD4+, CD8+, or CD8+CD57+ T cells (not recorded which) from PBMCs. These receptors were obtained from a human donor with aplastic anemia.

This clonotype is a singleton in its sample. An end of the junction differs from the germline gene, which may be a read error. J is TRBJ2-2 and V is TRBV19, with TRBD1 identical over 9 bases. Looked up from germline, CDR1 is LNHDA and CDR2 is SQIVND (reference sequence). The CDR3 is 15 amino acids. In DNA form, the CDR3 reads TGTGCCAGTAGTGAACAGGGGGCGGGGACCGGGGATCTGTTTTTT. Protein: CASSEQGAGTGDLFF.

This clonotype came up once. V and J are TRBV12-3 or TRBV12-4 and TRBJ2-5; D call uncertain. The V end lost 2 bases, the J end lost 2 bases, and 9 bases lay between the germline ends. This CDR3 spans 14 amino acids. Here the CDR3 reads CASSLYDIQETQYF. For the CDR3, the DNA is TGTGCCAGCAGTTTATATGACATACAAGAGACCCAGTACTTC.

In DNA, the CDR3 is TGTGCCAGCAGGGCGCTTGGGGGCCCGGGCACAGATACGCAGTATTTT. Its translation is CASRALGGPGTDTQYF. The chain links TRBV6-1 to TRBJ2-3, with D possibly matching TRBD1 (6 bases). Trimming cost V 6 bases and J 1 base, with 17 bases left between them. The CDR3 totals 16 residues. Germline V gene sequence: CDR1 MNHNS, CDR2 SASEGT.

The V and J genes are TRBV20-1 and TRBJ2-7; 10 bases are shared with TRBD2. The germline V gene has CDR1 DFQATT and CDR2 SNEGSKA (reference sequence). J lost 1 base, V lost 3 bases, and 3 bases had no gene match. This CDR3 has 14 residues. The chain's CDR3 is CSARDSGGSYEQYF. CDR3 DNA: TGCAGTGCTAGGGATAGCGGGGGGTCCTACGAGCAGTACTTC.

Of note for this clonotype: One junction end does not reproduce the germline sequence, and a read error may be involved. The chain carries TRBV11-2 and TRBJ2-3; 9 positions match TRBD2. CDR3 length equals 16 residues. From germline, CDR1 is SGHAT and CDR2 FQNNGV. DNA of the CDR3: TGTGCCGGCAGTACCCTAGCGGGGAAACTCACAGATACGCAGTATTTT. Protein sequence: CAGSTLAGKLTDTQYF.

This clonotype was counted ten times or more. Here the CDR3 DNA reads TGTGCCAGCAGCCCGGGACTAGGGGGGATGGATGAGCAGTTCTTC. It yields the protein CASSPGLGGMDEQFF. V is TRBV4-2 and J is TRBJ2-1, with 8 nucleotides matching TRBD2. CDR3 length: 15 residues. The V gene end was trimmed by 4 bases and the J gene end by 8 bases; junction bases not matched to a gene: 10. Germline lookup yields CDR1 LGHNA and CDR2 YNFKEQ.